These 14 T cell receptor beta chains were sequenced from one sample in a study of a mutant IDH1 vaccine in newly diagnosed glioma. Documented time point: week 47, end of study. All doses held 300 ug of mutant IDH1 20-mer peptide, with topical imiquimod. Clones were sequenced by immunoSEQ multiplex PCR, and TCRdb holds only the in-frame ones, with some missing. The sample contains about 94,000 clones, 85% to 90% of which appear only once. These receptors have no identified antigens. The sample in question was PBMCs, obtained from a glioma patient whose treatment included an IDH1 peptide vaccine. These receptors all come from a woman aged 50 to 60 with glioma.

This chain links TRBV6-1 with TRBJ1-1; no clear D gene. The CDR3 consists of 13 residues. Trimming took off 8 bases at V and 1 base at J, with 11 bases between the two ends. Per the germline V gene, CDR1 is MNHNS and CDR2 is SASEGT. The CDR3 DNA reads TGTGCCAGCCTAGCCAGATCGAACACTGAAGCTTTCTTT. Translating gives CASLARSNTEAFF.

The genes are TRBV10-1 and TRBJ1-1; D is uncertain. Germline values: CDR1 WNHNN, CDR2 SYGVQD (reference sequence). This CDR3 contains 14 residues. Trimming shortened V by 4 bases and J by 7 bases, and 16 bases separated the two germline ends. CDR3 sequence (DNA): TGCGCCAGCAGTGTCTCGCGGGCGCCCGGTGAAGCTTTCTTT. Translation: CASSVSRAPGEAFF.

The chain combines TRBV11-3 with TRBJ1-6; 7 positions agree with TRBD1. This CDR3 region has 16 residues. Germline V gene data show CDR1 as SGHNT and CDR2 as YENEEA. The ends lost 1 base at V and 5 bases at J; junction bases unmatched: 5. In DNA form, the CDR3 reads TGTGCCAGCAGCTTAGTCCAGGGGGTCAATAATTCACCCCTCCACTTT. It encodes CASSLVQGVNNSPLHF.

The V call is TRBV7-9, the J call TRBJ1-5; maybe TRBD1 (5 bases). V was shortened by 5 bases and J by 1 base, with 9 bases between the two germline ends. The CDR3 totals 14 residues. Germline CDR1 is SEHNR and CDR2 is FQNEAQ (reference sequence). The CDR3 DNA sequence: TGTGCCAGCAGCCCTGGGGGGAGCAATCAGCCCCAGCATTTT. This sequence encodes CASSPGGSNQPQHF.

The chain uses TRBV4-1 and TRBJ1-4; unclear D gene. V was pared by 1 base and J by 2 bases, with 8 bases between. The CDR3 sequence is 15 residues long. From germline, CDR1 is MGHRA and CDR2 YSYEKL. CDR3 sequence: CASSQGERTNEKLFF. CDR3 DNA: TGCGCCAGCAGCCAAGGGGAGAGGACTAATGAAAAACTGTTTTTT.

The gene calls are TRBV19 and TRBJ2-2, with D perhaps TRBD2 (5 bases). V shed 3 bases and J shed 7 bases, with 9 bases lying between them. The CDR3 has 13 residues. Germline V gene lookup returns CDR1 LNHDA and CDR2 SQIVND (reference sequence). DNA for the CDR3: TGTGCCAGTAGTATTGACCGGGGCGGGGAGCTGTTTTTT. Translating gives CASSIDRGGELFF.

The chain is built from TRBV2 and TRBJ1-1, with D unclear. Germline V gene sequence: CDR1 SNHLY, CDR2 FYNNEI. V gave up 6 bases and J gave up 3 bases, with 5 bases separating them. The CDR3 length is 11 residues. In nucleotides, the CDR3 is TGTGCCAGCAGGGTTGACACTGAAGCTTTCTTT. Translating it yields CASRVDTEAFF. Complete variable domain (other parts from reference TRBV2 and TRBJ1-1): EPEVTQTPSHQVTQMGQEVILRCVPISNHLYFYWYRQILGQKVEFLVSFYNNEISEKSEIFDDQFSVERPDGSNFTLKIRSTKLEDSAMYFCASRVDTEAFFGQGTRLTVV.

This clone was picked up a small number of times. V and J are TRBV28 and TRBJ1-2; D not certain. V was shortened by 10 bases and J by 8 bases, with 17 bases between the two germline ends. Germline CDR1 is MDHEN and CDR2 is SYDVKM. This CDR3 comprises 12 residues. CDR3 DNA: TGTGCCACCTACAGCCCCTTAGTGGGCTACACCTTC. Translated, it gives CATYSPLVGYTF.

This rearrangement joins TRBV9 to TRBJ2-1, with D perhaps TRBD1 or TRBD2 (5 bases each). Germline CDR1 and CDR2: SGDLS and YYNGEE. Trimming removed 0 bases from V and 8 bases from J, with 18 bases in between. The CDR3 totals 16 residues. The CDR3 loop reads CASSVGPGPLRDEQFF. The DNA for the CDR3 is TGTGCCAGCAGCGTAGGCCCGGGGCCACTTCGAGATGAGCAGTTCTTC.

The V and J genes are TRBV9 and TRBJ2-5; 9 bases align to TRBD2. The CDR3 is 15 residues long. V dropped 0 bases and J dropped 5; count of bases not matched to a gene: 5. The germline gives CDR1 SGDLS, CDR2 YYNGEE. The CDR3 region is CASSVGSGSGETQYF. CDR3 DNA: TGTGCCAGCAGCGTAGGTAGCGGGAGTGGTGAGACCCAGTACTTC.

This chain connects TRBV5-1 to TRBJ1-5; no reliable D call. The CDR3 sequence is 13 residues long. Trimming took 1 base from V and 8 from J, leaving 10 bases between them. The germline V gene has CDR1 SGHRS and CDR2 YFSETQ. The chain's CDR3 is CASSLMGEEPQHF. The CDR3 DNA reads as TGCGCCAGCAGCTTGATGGGCGAGGAGCCCCAGCATTTT.

The genes are TRBV28 and TRBJ2-7; 11 bases fit TRBD2. The CDR3 extends over 15 amino acids. CDR1 is MDHEN, CDR2 SYDVKM, per germline. V gave up 5 bases and J gave up 1 base; unmatched junction bases: 4. CDR3 sequence (DNA): TGTGCCAGCAGTGATAGCGGGAGGGTATCCTACGAGCAGTACTTC. Amino acid sequence: CASSDSGRVSYEQYF.

This rearrangement joins TRBV6-1 to TRBJ1-5; D is undetermined. The germline CDR1 and CDR2 sequences are MNHNS and SASEGT. Deletions cut 7 bases from V and 7 bases from J, with 11 bases between. This CDR3 is built from 12 residues. CDR3 nucleotide sequence: TGTGCCAGCATGCAGGAAGGACAGCCCCAGCATTTT. Translation: CASMQEGQPQHF.

V is TRBV28 and J is TRBJ2-7, with 7 positions matching TRBD1. The CDR3 runs 15 residues. In germline, CDR1 is MDHEN, CDR2 SYDVKM. V dropped 6 bases and J dropped 0; count of bases not matched to a gene: 8. For the CDR3, the DNA is TGTGCCAGCAGGCCCCTACAGGGGCACTCCTACGAGCAGTACTTC. It specifies CASRPLQGHSYEQYF.